Listed below are T cell receptor beta chains from one sample, sequenced in a study of response to subunit inactivated influenza vaccine. TCRdb called the RT-PCR reads again in MiXCR, with one record for every CDR3 protein. This sample yields roughly 570,000 distinct CDR3 sequences, of which 10% to 15% are seen a single time; 13% belongs to the top ten. The source material was PBMCs from blood, sampled 40 to 50 days after vaccination. These receptors were collected from a man aged 50 or older who received an inactivated influenza vaccine. CDR3s include the opening cysteine and the closing phenylalanine or tryptophan. The order of the fields is V gene, J gene, D gene, clone size, CDR3 protein, CDR3 DNA. A D gene is named only where the DNA matches it firmly. Clone size is given for some rows only: seen once, a few or many times, or a class if the clone is expanded.

V: TRBV18; J: TRBJ1-5; D: TRBD1; size: .; CDR3: CASSVTGRNQPQHF; DNA: TGTGCCAGCTCCGTGACAGGGCGCAATCAGCCCCAGCATTTT
V: TRBV7-6; J: TRBJ2-6; D: .; size: many; CDR3: CASSLGGWRGGANVLTF; DNA: TGTGCCAGCAGCTTAGGAGGATGGCGTGGTGGGGCCAACGTCCTGACTTTC
V: TRBV7-2; J: TRBJ1-2; D: .; size: .; CDR3: CASSPGVGYGYTF; DNA: TGTGCCAGCAGCCCAGGGGTTGGGTATGGCTACACCTTC
V: TRBV7-9; J: TRBJ2-1; D: .; size: many; CDR3: CASSFRWTGETYNEQFF; DNA: TGTGCCAGCAGCTTTAGGTGGACCGGAGAAACCTACAATGAGCAGTTCTTC
V: TRBV10-3; J: TRBJ2-2; D: TRBD2; size: .; CDR3: CAIRGVMTASPSGRAGELFF; DNA: TGTGCCATCCGAGGGGTCATGACAGCGAGTCCTAGCGGGAGGGCCGGGGAGCTGTTTTTT
V: TRBV10-3; J: TRBJ2-1; D: TRBD2; size: few; CDR3: CAIRPGLEANNEQFF; DNA: TGTGCCATCAGGCCGGGACTAGAAGCCAACAATGAGCAGTTCTTC
V: TRBV10-3; J: TRBJ2-5; D: TRBD2; size: .; CDR3: CAINTGTTQETQYF; DNA: TGTGCCATCAACACCGGGACTACTCAAGAGACCCAGTACTTC
V: TRBV4-2; J: TRBJ2-1; D: .; size: .; CDR3: CASSQDGRGEQFF; DNA: TGTGCCAGCAGCCAAGATGGACGTGGTGAGCAGTTCTTC
V: TRBV6-5; J: TRBJ1-2; D: .; size: few; CDR3: CASSYGGLTTTNYGYTF; DNA: TGTGCCAGCAGTTACGGGGGCCTGACAACAACTAACTATGGCTACACCTTC
V: TRBV6-1; J: TRBJ2-7; D: TRBD1; size: few; CDR3: CASRGGRESYEQYF; DNA: TGTGCCAGCCGAGGGGGCAGGGAATCCTACGAGCAGTACTTC
V: TRBV5-1; J: TRBJ2-7; D: TRBD2; size: few; CDR3: CASSLLAGAKEQYF; DNA: TGCGCCAGCAGCTTGCTCGCGGGAGCAAAAGAGCAGTACTTC
V: TRBV5-1; J: TRBJ2-2; D: TRBD1; size: few; CDR3: CASSLVGTDNTGELFF; DNA: TGCGCCAGCAGCTTGGTGGGGACAGATAACACCGGGGAGCTGTTTTTT
V: TRBV12-3/TRBV12-4; J: TRBJ2-7; D: .; size: .; CDR3: CASRSASYEQYF; DNA: TGTGCCAGCAGGTCAGCAAGTTACGAGCAGTACTTC
V: TRBV5-1; J: TRBJ2-3; D: .; size: many; CDR3: CASSLSLRGPTDTQYF; DNA: TGCGCCAGCAGCTTGAGTTTGCGGGGGCCCACAGATACGCAGTATTTT
V: TRBV7-2; J: TRBJ1-4; D: .; size: few; CDR3: CASSSLGGVGHEKLFF; DNA: TGTGCCAGCAGCTCCCTGGGGGGGGTAGGGCATGAAAAACTGTTTTTT
V: TRBV7-2; J: TRBJ2-3; D: .; size: few; CDR3: CASSLSQGFDTQYF; DNA: TGTGCCAGCAGCTTATCGCAGGGCTTTGATACGCAGTATTTT
V: TRBV30; J: TRBJ2-7; D: TRBD1; size: .; CDR3: CAWSVLGQGGYEQYF; DNA: TGTGCCTGGAGTGTTTTGGGACAGGGGGGCTACGAGCAGTACTTC
V: TRBV27; J: TRBJ2-1; D: .; size: few; CDR3: CASSGSRVSSYNEQFF; DNA: TGTGCCAGCAGCGGGTCTCGCGTTAGCTCCTACAATGAGCAGTTCTTC
V: TRBV12-3/TRBV12-4; J: TRBJ1-5; D: TRBD1; size: .; CDR3: CASRSQGAGNQPQHF; DNA: TGTGCCAGCAGGTCACAGGGGGCTGGCAATCAGCCCCAGCATTTT
V: TRBV12-3/TRBV12-4; J: TRBJ1-6; D: TRBD1; size: .; CDR3: CASTGDRFNSPLHF; DNA: TGTGCCAGCACGGGGGACAGGTTTAATTCACCCCTCCACTTT
V: TRBV11-2; J: TRBJ2-7; D: .; size: .; CDR3: CANSLSQNYEQYF; DNA: TGTGCCAACAGCTTATCTCAAAACTACGAGCAGTACTTC
V: TRBV9; J: TRBJ2-7; D: TRBD2; size: few; CDR3: CASSVGGGAYEQYF; DNA: TGTGCCAGCAGCGTGGGCGGGGGGGCCTACGAGCAGTACTTC
V: TRBV5-1; J: TRBJ2-2; D: TRBD2; size: .; CDR3: CASSLEVISGKTGELFF; DNA: TGCGCCAGCAGCTTGGAGGTGATTAGCGGGAAAACCGGGGAGCTGTTTTTT
V: TRBV27; J: TRBJ2-1; D: TRBD2; size: few; CDR3: CASSLLTSGSNEQFF; DNA: TGTGCCAGCAGTTTACTGACTAGCGGGAGCAATGAGCAGTTCTTC
V: TRBV20-1; J: TRBJ2-7; D: .; size: .; CDR3: CSARDSTGKLHEQYF; DNA: TGCAGTGCTAGAGATTCTACAGGGAAGTTGCACGAGCAGTACTTC
V: TRBV2; J: TRBJ2-2; D: .; size: few; CDR3: CASKGIANTGELFF; DNA: TGTGCCAGCAAAGGAATCGCGAACACCGGGGAGCTGTTTTTT
V: TRBV18; J: TRBJ2-3; D: .; size: .; CDR3: CASSPPQGGTQYF; DNA: TGTGCCAGCTCACCACCGCAGGGTGGTACGCAGTATTTT
V: TRBV15; J: TRBJ2-2; D: .; size: .; CDR3: CATSRDGTAAGELFF; DNA: TGTGCCACCAGCAGAGATGGGACCGCGGCGGGGGAGCTGTTTTTT
V: TRBV7-2; J: TRBJ2-2; D: .; size: few; CDR3: CASSLVRSTGELFF; DNA: TGTGCCAGCAGCTTAGTTCGGAGCACCGGGGAGCTGTTTTTT
V: TRBV6-5; J: TRBJ2-2; D: TRBD2; size: few; CDR3: CASSYLSGGVGELFF; DNA: TGTGCCAGCAGTTACTTATCGGGGGGAGTCGGGGAGCTGTTTTTT
V: TRBV20-1; J: TRBJ2-2; D: .; size: few; CDR3: CSARAGVTGELFF; DNA: TGCAGTGCTAGAGCAGGGGTAACCGGGGAGCTGTTTTTT
V: TRBV7-6; J: TRBJ2-2; D: TRBD1; size: few; CDR3: CASSRTGGVGELFF; DNA: TGTGCCAGCAGCCGGACAGGGGGTGTCGGGGAGCTGTTTTTT
V: TRBV28; J: TRBJ2-7; D: TRBD2; size: many; CDR3: CASSTNSGTSGSPLSVEQYF; DNA: TGTGCCAGCAGTACAAACTCCGGGACTAGCGGGAGCCCCTTAAGCGTCGAGCAGTACTTC
V: TRBV7-2; J: TRBJ2-7; D: .; size: few; CDR3: CASSLGPESYEQYF; DNA: TGTGCCAGCAGCTTAGGCCCGGAGTCCTACGAGCAGTACTTC
V: TRBV6-2/TRBV6-3; J: TRBJ1-1; D: .; size: few; CDR3: CASRVPMNTEAFF; DNA: TGTGCCAGCAGAGTTCCCATGAACACTGAAGCTTTCTTT
V: TRBV6-2/TRBV6-3; J: TRBJ1-1; D: .; size: .; CDR3: CASSGGQVGNTEAFF; DNA: TGTGCCAGCAGTGGGGGGCAGGTCGGAAACACTGAAGCTTTCTTT
V: TRBV20-1; J: TRBJ1-1; D: TRBD1; size: few; CDR3: CSAWDRAMNTEAFF; DNA: TGCAGTGCTTGGGACAGGGCCATGAACACTGAAGCTTTCTTT